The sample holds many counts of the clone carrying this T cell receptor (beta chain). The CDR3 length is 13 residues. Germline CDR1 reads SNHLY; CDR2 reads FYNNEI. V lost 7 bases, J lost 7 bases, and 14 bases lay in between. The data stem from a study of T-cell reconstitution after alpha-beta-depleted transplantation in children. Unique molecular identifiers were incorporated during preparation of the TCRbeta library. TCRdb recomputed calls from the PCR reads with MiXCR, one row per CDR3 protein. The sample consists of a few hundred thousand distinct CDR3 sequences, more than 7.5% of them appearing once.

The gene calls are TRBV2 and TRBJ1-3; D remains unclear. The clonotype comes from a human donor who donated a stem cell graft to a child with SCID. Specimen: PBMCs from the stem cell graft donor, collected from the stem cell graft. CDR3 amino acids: CASISYVGNTIYF. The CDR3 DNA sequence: TGTGCCAGCATCAGCTACGTAGGGAACACCATATATTTT.